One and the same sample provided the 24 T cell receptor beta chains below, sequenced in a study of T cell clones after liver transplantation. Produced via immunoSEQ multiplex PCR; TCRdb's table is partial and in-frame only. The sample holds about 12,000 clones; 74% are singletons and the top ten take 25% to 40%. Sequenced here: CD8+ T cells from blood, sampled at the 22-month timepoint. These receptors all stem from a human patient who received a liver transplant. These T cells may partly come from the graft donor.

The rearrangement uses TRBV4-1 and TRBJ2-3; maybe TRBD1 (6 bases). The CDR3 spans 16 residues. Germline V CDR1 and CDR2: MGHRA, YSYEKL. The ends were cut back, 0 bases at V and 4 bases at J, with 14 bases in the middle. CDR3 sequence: CASSQDNRDPPDTQYF. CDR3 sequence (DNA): TGCGCCAGCAGCCAAGATAACAGGGACCCCCCAGATACGCAGTATTTT.

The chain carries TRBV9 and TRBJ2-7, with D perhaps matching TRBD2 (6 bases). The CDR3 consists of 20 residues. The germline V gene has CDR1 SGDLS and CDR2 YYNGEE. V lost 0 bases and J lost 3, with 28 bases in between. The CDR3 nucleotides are TGTGCCAGCAGCGTAGTCCCCGGCGGGGAGAGCCTGGGCGTTGGCTACGAGCAGTACTTC. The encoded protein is CASSVVPGGESLGVGYEQYF.

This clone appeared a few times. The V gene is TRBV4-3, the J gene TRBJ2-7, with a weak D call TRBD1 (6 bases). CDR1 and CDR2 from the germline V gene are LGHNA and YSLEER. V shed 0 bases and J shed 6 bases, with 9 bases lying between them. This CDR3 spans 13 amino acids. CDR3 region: CASSQDYRVEQYF. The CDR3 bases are TGCGCCAGCAGCCAAGACTACAGGGTCGAGCAGTACTTC.

The CDR3 is CASSGENTEAFF. The CDR3 DNA follows: TGTGCCAGTAGTGGAGAGAACACTGAAGCTTTCTTT. The rearrangement uses TRBV19 and TRBJ1-1; D unresolved. CDR3 size: 12 residues. V lost 5 bases and J 1 base, leaving 5 bases between the germline ends. Germline V gives CDR1 LNHDA, CDR2 SQIVND (reference sequence).

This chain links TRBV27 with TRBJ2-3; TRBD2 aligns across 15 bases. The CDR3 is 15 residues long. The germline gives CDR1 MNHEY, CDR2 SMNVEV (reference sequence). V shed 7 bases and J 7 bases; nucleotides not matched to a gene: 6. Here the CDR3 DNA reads TGTGCCAGCACCCAAGGGACTAGCGGGAGGAATACGCAGTATTTT. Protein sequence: CASTQGTSGRNTQYF.

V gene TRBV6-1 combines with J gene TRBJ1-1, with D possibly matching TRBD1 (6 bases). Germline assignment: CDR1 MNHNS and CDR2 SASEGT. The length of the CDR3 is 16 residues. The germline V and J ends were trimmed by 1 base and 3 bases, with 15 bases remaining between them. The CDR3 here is CASSEGMDSLYTEAFF. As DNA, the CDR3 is TGTGCCAGCAGTGAAGGAATGGACAGTCTCTACACTGAAGCTTTCTTT.

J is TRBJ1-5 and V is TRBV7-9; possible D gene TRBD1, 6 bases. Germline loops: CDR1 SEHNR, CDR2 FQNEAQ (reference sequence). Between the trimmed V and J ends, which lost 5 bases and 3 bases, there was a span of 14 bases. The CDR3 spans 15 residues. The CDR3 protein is CASSPDRWDNQPQHF. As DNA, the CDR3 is TGTGCCAGCAGCCCGGACAGATGGGACAATCAGCCCCAGCATTTT.

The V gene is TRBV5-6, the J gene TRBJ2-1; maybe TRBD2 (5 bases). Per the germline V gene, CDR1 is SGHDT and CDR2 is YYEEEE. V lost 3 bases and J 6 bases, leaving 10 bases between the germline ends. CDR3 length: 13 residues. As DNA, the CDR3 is TGTGCCAGCAGCTGGACTGGAGCCAATGAGCAGTTCTTC. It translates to CASSWTGANEQFF.

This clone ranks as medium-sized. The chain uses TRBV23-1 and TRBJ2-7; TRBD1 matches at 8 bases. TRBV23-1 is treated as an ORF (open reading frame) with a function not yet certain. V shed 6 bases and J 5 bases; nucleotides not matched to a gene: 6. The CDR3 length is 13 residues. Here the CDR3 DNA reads TGCGCCAGCAGGCGAGACAGGGGTGACGAGCAGTACTTC. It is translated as CASRRDRGDEQYF.

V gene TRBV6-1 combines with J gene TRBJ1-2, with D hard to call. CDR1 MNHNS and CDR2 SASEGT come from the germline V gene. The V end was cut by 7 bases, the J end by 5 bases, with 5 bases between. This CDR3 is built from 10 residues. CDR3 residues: CASKIYGYTF. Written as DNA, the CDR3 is TGTGCCAGCAAGATATATGGCTACACCTTC.

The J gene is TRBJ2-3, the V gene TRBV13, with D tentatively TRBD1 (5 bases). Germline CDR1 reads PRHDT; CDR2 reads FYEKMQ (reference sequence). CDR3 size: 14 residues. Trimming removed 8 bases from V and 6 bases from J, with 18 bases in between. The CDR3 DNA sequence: TGTGCCAGCGTCCTGGGGCAGTTTGCTGATACGCAGTATTTT. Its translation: CASVLGQFADTQYF.

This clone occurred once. The CDR3 loop reads CASSLDRSYEQYF. The CDR3 DNA follows: TGCGCCAGCAGCTTGGACCGCTCCTACGAGCAGTACTTC. The chain carries TRBV5-1 and TRBJ2-7; the D is unclear. Trimming took off 0 bases at V and 0 bases at J, with 4 bases between the two ends. Germline CDR1 and CDR2: SGHRS and YFSETQ. This CDR3 comprises 13 residues.

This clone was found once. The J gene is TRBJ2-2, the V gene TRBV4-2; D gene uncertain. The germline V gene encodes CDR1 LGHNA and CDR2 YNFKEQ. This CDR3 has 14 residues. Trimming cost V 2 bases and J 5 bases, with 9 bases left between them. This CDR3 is CASSQNGMTGELFF. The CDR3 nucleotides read TGTGCCAGCAGCCAAAATGGAATGACCGGGGAGCTGTTTTTT.

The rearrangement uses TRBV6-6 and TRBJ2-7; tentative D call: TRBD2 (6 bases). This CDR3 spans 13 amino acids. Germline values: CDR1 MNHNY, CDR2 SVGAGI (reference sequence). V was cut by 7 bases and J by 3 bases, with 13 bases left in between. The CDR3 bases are TGTGCCAGCACGGTTGGGGAGGTCTACGAGCAGTACTTC. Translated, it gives CASTVGEVYEQYF.

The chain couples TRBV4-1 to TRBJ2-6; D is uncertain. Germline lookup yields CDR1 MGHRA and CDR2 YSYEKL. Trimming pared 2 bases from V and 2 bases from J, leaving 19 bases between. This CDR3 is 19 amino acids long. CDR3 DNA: TGCGCCAGCAGCCAAAGGATCACAGCCCTCTCCCCTGGGGCCAACGTCCTGACTTTC. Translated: CASSQRITALSPGANVLTF.

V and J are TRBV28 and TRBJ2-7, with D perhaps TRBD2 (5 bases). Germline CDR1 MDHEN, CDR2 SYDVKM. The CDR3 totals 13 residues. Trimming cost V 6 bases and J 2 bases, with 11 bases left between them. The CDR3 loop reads CASSASGPYEQYF. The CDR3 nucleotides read TGTGCCAGCAGCGCGAGCGGACCCTACGAGCAGTACTTC.

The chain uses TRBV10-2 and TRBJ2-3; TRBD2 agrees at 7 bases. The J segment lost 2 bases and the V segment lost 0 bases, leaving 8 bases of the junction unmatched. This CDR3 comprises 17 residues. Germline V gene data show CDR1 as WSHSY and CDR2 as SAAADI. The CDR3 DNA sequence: TGCGCCAGCAGTGAGTCGGGGTGGGACTACCTCACAGATACGCAGTATTTT. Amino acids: CASSESGWDYLTDTQYF.

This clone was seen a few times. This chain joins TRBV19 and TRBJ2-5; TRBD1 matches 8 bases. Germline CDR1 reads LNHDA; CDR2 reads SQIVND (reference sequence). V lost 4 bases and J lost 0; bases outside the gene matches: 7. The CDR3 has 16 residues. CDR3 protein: CASSTWTGWDQETQYF. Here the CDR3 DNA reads TGTGCCAGTAGTACATGGACAGGGTGGGACCAAGAGACCCAGTACTTC.

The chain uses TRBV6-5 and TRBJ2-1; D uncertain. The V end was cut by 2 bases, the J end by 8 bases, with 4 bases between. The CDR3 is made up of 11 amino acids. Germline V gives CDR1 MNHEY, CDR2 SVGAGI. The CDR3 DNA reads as TGTGCCAGCAGTTACGGTGATGAGCAGTTCTTC. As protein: CASSYGDEQFF.

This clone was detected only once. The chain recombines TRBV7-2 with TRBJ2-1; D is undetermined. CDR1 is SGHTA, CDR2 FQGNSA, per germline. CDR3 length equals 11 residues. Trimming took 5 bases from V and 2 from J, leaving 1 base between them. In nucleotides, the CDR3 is TGTGCCAGCAGCACCTACAATGAGCAGTTCTTC. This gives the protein CASSTYNEQFF.

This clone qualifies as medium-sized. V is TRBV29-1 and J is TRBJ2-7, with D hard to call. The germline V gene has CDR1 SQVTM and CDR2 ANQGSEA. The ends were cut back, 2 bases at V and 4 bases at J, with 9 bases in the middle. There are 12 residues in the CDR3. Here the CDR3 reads CSVEQADYEQYF. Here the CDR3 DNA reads TGCAGCGTTGAACAGGCCGATTACGAGCAGTACTTC.

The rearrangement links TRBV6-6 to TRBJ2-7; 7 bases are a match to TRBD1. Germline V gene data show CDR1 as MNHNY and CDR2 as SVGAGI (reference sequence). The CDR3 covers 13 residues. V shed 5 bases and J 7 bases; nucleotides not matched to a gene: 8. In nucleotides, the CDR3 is TGTGCCAGCAGTAATGACAGGGTGGGTGAGCAGTACTTC. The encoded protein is CASSNDRVGEQYF.

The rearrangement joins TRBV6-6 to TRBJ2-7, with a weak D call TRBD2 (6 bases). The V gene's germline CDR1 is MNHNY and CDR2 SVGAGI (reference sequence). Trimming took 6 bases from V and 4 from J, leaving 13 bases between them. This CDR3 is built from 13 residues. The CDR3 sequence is CASRPGSLYEQYF. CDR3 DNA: TGTGCCAGCAGGCCCGGGAGTCTATACGAGCAGTACTTC.

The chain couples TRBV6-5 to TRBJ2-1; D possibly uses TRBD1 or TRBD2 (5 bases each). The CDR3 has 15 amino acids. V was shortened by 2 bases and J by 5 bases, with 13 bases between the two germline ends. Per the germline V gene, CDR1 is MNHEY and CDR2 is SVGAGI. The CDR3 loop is CASSYLSGDDNEQFF. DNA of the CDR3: TGTGCCAGCAGTTACCTCTCCGGGGACGACAATGAGCAGTTCTTC.